This T cell receptor beta chain is drawn from a study of lymphopenia after photon versus proton radiotherapy (dated by TCRdb to between 2019 and 2020). A note on the overall study: The study compared the immunological effects of photon versus proton radiation therapy in patients with gastrointestinal tumors who developed high-grade lymphopenia. The cohort comprised 20 or so patients with gastrointestinal tumors who received either photon or proton therapy and then developed lymphopenia. The study was designed to characterize how the impact on the immune system differs between the two radiation modalities. Summary of the overall study and its limitations: During treatment, patients who received proton therapy stayed relatively stable, whereas patients who received photon therapy lost naive T cells and TCR diversity and gained effector/memory populations. Across the cohort, a larger post-nadir drop in TCR diversity was inversely correlated with overall survival time among patients who died. The survival association was assessed only in patients who died, and the authors presented better survival with proton therapy as a possibility rather than a demonstrated result. After the lymphocyte count nadir, photon-treated repertoires showed oligoclonal expansion, especially of CD8+ Temra cells, which drove the drop in diversity.

Receptor libraries were prepared by the immunoSEQ multiplex PCR assay. Deep sequencing of rearranged TCR beta loci, alongside multiparametric flow cytometry, was used to profile T cell repertoires. This is the immuneACCESS table as TCRdb keeps it, with only in-frame sequences that have V and J called. A part of the clones is gone; compared with another copy, unresolved V genes explain less than half, and the rest is unexplained. The sample table records 70,000 or so clones; roughly 92% of these occur just once. In total, the top ten clones hold about 2.2% of the sample. This clone was recorded once. Which antigen it targets is not known. No much larger clone is present one base from it, and per-base qualities are unavailable. The CDR3 covers 15 residues, taking in both the cysteine and the phenylalanine. Only CDR3 DNA remains: 45 bases, in frame from the first base. Trimming at the junction amounts to 3 bases on V and 3 bases on J, and the germline ends lie 15 bases apart. Reading the germline V gene (reference sequence) gives CDR1 LNHDA and CDR2 SQIVND.

Sequencing used peripheral blood, obtained from a patient treated with photon-based radiotherapy. The sequence links TRBV19 to TRBJ2-7, with TRBD2 tentatively as D gene (6 bases match). This receptor was identified in a woman aged 40 to 50 with cholangiocarcinoma. The CDR3 corresponds to CASSIRRADFYEQYF. At the DNA level, the sequence is TGTGCCAGTAGTATCAGGAGGGCTGACTTCTACGAGCAGTACTTC.